A selection of T cell receptor beta chains follows, all from one sample in a study of blood T cell repertoires in COVID-19. The assay was immunoSEQ multiplex PCR, and TCRdb's table has in-frame clones only and misses some. The data contain under 150,000 clones, approximately 91% of them singletons. The sample taken for sequencing was peripheral blood. The receptors were gathered from a human donor in a cohort sampled during active COVID-19. Each CDR3 is given with its conserved first and last residue. A D gene is named only where the DNA matches it firmly. The size entry is marked missing in some rows and otherwise reads once, few, many or a size class.

j_gene,abundance,v_gene,d_gene,CDR3nt,CDR3aa
TRBJ1-5,.,TRBV7-3,TRBD1,TGTGCCAGGAAGGGACAGACCAATCAGCCCCAGCATTTT,CARKGQTNQPQHF
TRBJ1-2,.,TRBV7-9,.,TGTGCCAGCAGCGGAGCGGGCAGGCATGGCTACACCTTC,CASSGAGRHGYTF
TRBJ1-1,.,TRBV27,.,TGTGCCAGCAGTTTGGGGGCAGCAACGTCCCCTGAAGCTTTCTTT,CASSLGAATSPEAFF
TRBJ2-3,.,TRBV4-1,TRBD2,TGCGCCAGCAGCTACCGACCCCCCCCTGGGACTAGCGGGGGGGCTGGGACAGATACGCAGTATTTT,CASSYRPPPGTSGGAGTDTQYF
TRBJ1-5,.,TRBV19,TRBD1,TGTGCCAGTAGTACGCAGGGACAGGGGATTCAGCCCCAGCATTTT,CASSTQGQGIQPQHF
TRBJ2-2,.,TRBV27,TRBD2,TGTGCCAGCAGTCCCCGACTAGCGGTGTACACCGGGGAGCTGTTTTTT,CASSPRLAVYTGELFF
TRBJ2-5,.,TRBV28,TRBD1,TGTGCCAGCAGTTTATGGGGCAGGGGACAGGAGGGGGAGACCCAGTACTTC,CASSLWGRGQEGETQYF
TRBJ2-1,.,TRBV11-2,TRBD2,TGTGCCAGCAGATCCCCTTCGGGGCGGGGGAACAATGAGCAGTTCTTC,CASRSPSGRGNNEQFF
TRBJ2-3,once,TRBV4-3,.,TGCGCCAGCAGCCACCGAACCGCCACGGGGGAAAGCACAGATACGCAGTATTTT,CASSHRTATGESTDTQYF
TRBJ1-1,.,TRBV30,.,TGTGCCTGGAGTGTAAGATACGTTGGCTCAGGTGAAGCTTTCTTT,CAWSVRYVGSGEAFF
TRBJ2-3,.,TRBV28,TRBD1,TGTGCCAGCAGTTTGGGACAGGGGGCCACAGATACGCAGTATTTT,CASSLGQGATDTQYF
TRBJ1-1,.,TRBV19,TRBD1,TGTGCCAGTAGTATTGAGGGTGGACAGGGTGCGAACACTGAAGCTTTCTTT,CASSIEGGQGANTEAFF
TRBJ1-1,.,TRBV30,TRBD1,TGTGCCTGGAGGACAGGGATCACAAACACTGAAGCTTTCTTT,CAWRTGITNTEAFF
TRBJ1-6,.,TRBV5-1,TRBD1,TGCGCCAGCAGCGAACGGGACAGGGCAAATTCACCCCTCCACTTT,CASSERDRANSPLHF
TRBJ1-1,.,TRBV3-1/TRBV3-2,.,TGTGCCAGCAGCCTTCACGAGAGGCGGGGGACTGAAGCTTTCTTT,CASSLHERRGTEAFF
TRBJ2-3,once,TRBV7-9,TRBD2,TGTGCCAGCAGCCCGCTGGCGGGAGCCAATGCAGATACGCAGTATTTT,CASSPLAGANADTQYF
TRBJ2-1,.,TRBV14,TRBD2,TGTGCCAGCAGCCCTACGGGAGCGGGATCCCCCTACAATGAGCAGTTCTTC,CASSPTGAGSPYNEQFF
TRBJ2-2,.,TRBV12-5,TRBD1,TGTGCTAGTGGTTTATATGGGACAGTAAACACCGGGGAGCTGTTTTTT,CASGLYGTVNTGELFF
TRBJ1-6,.,TRBV3-1/TRBV3-2,TRBD1,TGTGCCAGCAGCCGGGACAGCCTAAATTCACCCCTCCACTTT,CASSRDSLNSPLHF
TRBJ1-4,.,TRBV18,TRBD1,TGTGCCAGCTCACCTCCGGGACAGAGTAATGAAAAACTGTTTTTT,CASSPPGQSNEKLFF
TRBJ1-5,.,TRBV5-6,.,TGTGCCAGCAGCGTAACAGGGAAAGAGGGTGTCAATCAGCCCCAGCATTTT,CASSVTGKEGVNQPQHF
TRBJ2-1,.,TRBV6-4,TRBD2,TGTGCCAGCAGTGACTCCAAGCACCCTGGACTAGCGGCTTCCTACAATGAGCAGTTCTTC,CASSDSKHPGLAASYNEQFF
TRBJ1-1,.,TRBV5-1,.,TGCGCCAGCAGCTTGGCTGGGGGACAACTGGGCACTGAAGCTTTCTTT,CASSLAGGQLGTEAFF
TRBJ2-4,few,TRBV9,.,TGTGCCAGCAGCCGCTTGGCTACAGGCATTCAGTACTTC,CASSRLATGIQYF
TRBJ2-3,once,TRBV7-2,TRBD2,TGTGCCAGCAGCCTCGAGCGGGAGGATAAAGATACGCAGTATTTT,CASSLEREDKDTQYF
TRBJ1-5,.,TRBV5-5,.,TGTGCCAGCAGCTTGGACATAAACAATCAGCCCCAGCATTTT,CASSLDINNQPQHF
TRBJ2-3,.,TRBV5-1,TRBD2,TGCGCCAGCAAGTTAAGCGGGGGCACAGATACGCAGTATTTT,CASKLSGGTDTQYF
TRBJ1-4,.,TRBV4-2,TRBD1,TGTGCCAGCAGGGTGGAGGACAGGGTGACCGAAAAACTGTTTTTT,CASRVEDRVTEKLFF
TRBJ2-7,.,TRBV7-2,.,TGTGCCAGCAGCAAGCGGCAATCCTACGAGCAGTACTTC,CASSKRQSYEQYF
TRBJ2-1,.,TRBV25-1,TRBD2,TGTGCCAGCAGTGAATCACGACTAGCGGGCTCCGGAAACAATGAGCAGTTCTTC,CASSESRLAGSGNNEQFF
TRBJ2-3,.,TRBV11-2,TRBD2,TGTGCCAGCAGCTTAGAAGCCCCTCTTACTAGCGGGGGGGGAGATACGCAGTATTTT,CASSLEAPLTSGGGDTQYF
TRBJ2-3,.,TRBV5-6,.,TGTGCCAGCAGCCAAATAGTAAACACAGATACGCAGTATTTT,CASSQIVNTDTQYF
TRBJ2-5,once,TRBV27,.,TGTGCCAGCAGGCCCGAGGGGGGAAGGTCGGGGGGCGGCCGGCAGACCCAGTACTTC,CASRPEGGRSGGGRQTQYF
TRBJ2-1,once,TRBV28,.,TGTGCCAGCAGTTTATATACGGGGTACAATGAGCAGTTCTTC,CASSLYTGYNEQFF
TRBJ2-3,.,TRBV7-8,TRBD2,TGTGCCAGCAGCTTATCCTTAGGTGGGACTAGCGGGAGGGCATCAGATACGCAGTATTTT,CASSLSLGGTSGRASDTQYF
TRBJ2-7,.,TRBV5-6,.,TGTGCCAGCAGCACTACCTACGAGCAGTACTTC,CASSTTYEQYF
TRBJ1-3,.,TRBV5-1,.,TGCGCCAGCAGCAGGAACAGGGACTCTGGAAACACCATATATTTT,CASSRNRDSGNTIYF
TRBJ2-3,once,TRBV3-1/TRBV3-2,.,TGTGCCAGCAGCCCACAGGTGATCACAGATACGCAGTATTTT,CASSPQVITDTQYF
TRBJ1-6,.,TRBV4-1,.,TGCGCCAGCAGCCAAGCACAGAGCTATAATTCACCCCTCCACTTT,CASSQAQSYNSPLHF
TRBJ2-1,.,TRBV11-2,TRBD2,TGTGCCAGCGGCAAGGAGCGGGGGGGCTACAATGAGCAGTTCTTC,CASGKERGGYNEQFF
TRBJ1-3,few,TRBV7-9,.,TGTGCCAGCAGCTTCCCCCTAGGGAGCTCTGGAAACACCATATATTTT,CASSFPLGSSGNTIYF
TRBJ2-2,.,TRBV4-1,TRBD2,TGCGCCAGCAGCCAAGATGGCGGGAGGGCCGCCGGGGAGCTGTTTTTT,CASSQDGGRAAGELFF